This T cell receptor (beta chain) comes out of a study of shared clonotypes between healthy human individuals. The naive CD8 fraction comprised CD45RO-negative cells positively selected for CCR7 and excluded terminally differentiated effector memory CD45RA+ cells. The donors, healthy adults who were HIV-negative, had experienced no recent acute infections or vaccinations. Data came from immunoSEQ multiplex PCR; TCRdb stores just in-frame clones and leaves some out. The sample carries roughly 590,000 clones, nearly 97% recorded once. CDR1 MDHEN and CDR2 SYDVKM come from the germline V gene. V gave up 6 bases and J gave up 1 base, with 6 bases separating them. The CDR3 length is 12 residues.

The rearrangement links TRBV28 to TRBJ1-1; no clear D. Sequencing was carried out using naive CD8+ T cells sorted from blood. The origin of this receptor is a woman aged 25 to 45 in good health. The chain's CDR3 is CASRVRNTEAFF. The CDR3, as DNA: TGTGCCAGCAGAGTTCGGAACACTGAAGCTTTCTTT. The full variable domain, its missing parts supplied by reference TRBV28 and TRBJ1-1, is DVKVTQSSRYLVKRTGEKVFLECVQDMDHENMFWYRQDPGLGLRLIYFSYDVKMKEKGDIPEGYSVSREKKERFSLILESASTNQTSMYLCASRVRNTEAFFGQGTRLTVV.